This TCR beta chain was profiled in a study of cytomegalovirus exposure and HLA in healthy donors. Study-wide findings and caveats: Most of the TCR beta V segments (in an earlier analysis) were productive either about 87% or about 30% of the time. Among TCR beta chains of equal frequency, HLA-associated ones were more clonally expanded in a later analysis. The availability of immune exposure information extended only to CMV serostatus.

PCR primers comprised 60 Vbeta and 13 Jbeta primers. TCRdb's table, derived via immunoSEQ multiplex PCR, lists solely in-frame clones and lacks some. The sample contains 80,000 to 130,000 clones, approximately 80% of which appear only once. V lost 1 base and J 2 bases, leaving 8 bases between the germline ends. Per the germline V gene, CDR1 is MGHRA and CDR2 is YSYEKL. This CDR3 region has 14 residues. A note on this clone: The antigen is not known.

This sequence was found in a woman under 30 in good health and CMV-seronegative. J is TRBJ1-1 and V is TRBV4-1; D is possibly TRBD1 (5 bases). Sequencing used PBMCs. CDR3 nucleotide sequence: TGCGCCAGCAGCCAAGCCAGGGAAAACACTGAAGCTTTCTTT. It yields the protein CASSQARENTEAFF.